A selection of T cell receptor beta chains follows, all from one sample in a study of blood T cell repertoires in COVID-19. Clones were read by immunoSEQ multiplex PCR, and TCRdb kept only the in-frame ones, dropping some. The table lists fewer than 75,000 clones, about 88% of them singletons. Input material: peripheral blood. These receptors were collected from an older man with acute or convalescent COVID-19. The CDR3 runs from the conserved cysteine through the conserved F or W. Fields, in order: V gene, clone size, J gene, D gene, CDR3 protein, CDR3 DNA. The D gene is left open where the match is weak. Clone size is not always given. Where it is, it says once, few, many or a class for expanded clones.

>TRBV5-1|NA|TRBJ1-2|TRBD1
CASSLGQGNGYTF
TGCGCCAGCAGCTTAGGACAGGGAAACGGCTACACCTTC
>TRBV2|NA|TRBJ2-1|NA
CASVLDAGSYEQFF
TGTGCCAGCGTACTAGATGCGGGGTCCTATGAGCAGTTCTTC
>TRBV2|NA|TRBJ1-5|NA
CASSEQGMGQPQHF
TGTGCCAGCAGTGAACAGGGGATGGGGCAGCCCCAGCATTTT
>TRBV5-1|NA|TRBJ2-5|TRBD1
CASSPPISGGEETQYF
TGCGCCAGCAGCCCCCCCATCTCAGGGGGCGAAGAGACCCAGTACTTC
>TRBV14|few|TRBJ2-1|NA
CASSFRQAIYNEQFF
TGTGCCAGCAGCTTCCGACAGGCAATCTACAATGAGCAGTTCTTC
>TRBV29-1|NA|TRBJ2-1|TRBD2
CSASASGRVYEQFF
TGCAGTGCTTCGGCTAGCGGGAGGGTCTATGAGCAGTTCTTC
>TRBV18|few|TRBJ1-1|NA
CASSPRRQTNTEAFF
TGTGCCAGCTCACCGCGTAGGCAGACAAACACTGAAGCTTTCTTT
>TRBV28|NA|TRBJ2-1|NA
CASSPQAEAHNEQFF
TGTGCCAGCAGTCCCCAGGCAGAAGCCCACAATGAGCAGTTCTTC
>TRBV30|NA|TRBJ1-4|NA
CAWSVFRGIPSNEKLFF
TGTGCCTGGAGTGTATTTCGGGGGATCCCGTCTAATGAAAAACTGTTTTTT
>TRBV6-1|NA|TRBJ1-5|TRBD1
CASREQGGNSNQPQHF
TGTGCCAGCAGGGAACAGGGGGGTAATAGCAATCAGCCCCAGCATTTT
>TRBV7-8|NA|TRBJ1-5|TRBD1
CASSLESTGEGQPQHF
TGTGCCAGCAGCTTAGAGTCGACAGGGGAAGGTCAGCCCCAGCATTTT
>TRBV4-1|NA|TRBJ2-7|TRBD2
CASSLIAGAPYEQYF
TGCGCCAGCAGCCTCATAGCGGGAGCCCCCTACGAGCAGTACTTC
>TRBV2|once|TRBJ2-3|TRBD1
CASSRDRGARTDTQYF
TGTGCCAGCAGTCGGGACAGGGGCGCTCGCACAGATACGCAGTATTTT
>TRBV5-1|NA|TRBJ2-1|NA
CASSSGVTYNEQFF
TGCGCCAGCAGCTCGGGGGTCACCTACAATGAGCAGTTCTTC
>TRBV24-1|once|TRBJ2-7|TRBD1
CATSDRETGFHEQYF
TGTGCCACCAGTGACCGAGAGACAGGGTTCCACGAGCAGTACTTC
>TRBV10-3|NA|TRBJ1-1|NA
CAISMGGQRNTEAFF
TGTGCCATCAGTATGGGGGGGCAGAGGAACACTGAAGCTTTCTTT
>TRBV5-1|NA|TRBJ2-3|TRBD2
CASSLLQGLAGGLTDTQYF
TGCGCCAGCAGCTTACTCCAGGGACTAGCGGGAGGTTTGACAGATACGCAGTATTTT
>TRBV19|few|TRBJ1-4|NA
CASSPDRSNEKLFF
TGTGCCAGTAGCCCTGACAGATCTAATGAAAAACTGTTTTTT
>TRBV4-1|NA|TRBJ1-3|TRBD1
CASSRSGTGYGNTIYF
TGCGCCAGCAGCAGATCCGGGACAGGGTACGGAAACACCATATATTTT
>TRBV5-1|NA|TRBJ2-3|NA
CASSSVGSRADTQYF
TGCGCCAGCAGCTCGGTCGGCAGTCGGGCAGATACGCAGTATTTT
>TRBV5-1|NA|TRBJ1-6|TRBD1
CASSAGQGSYNSPLHF
TGCGCCAGCAGCGCGGGACAGGGCTCCTATAATTCACCCCTCCACTTT
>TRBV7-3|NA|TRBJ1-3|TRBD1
CASSLNAGGGTGNTIYF
TGTGCCAGCAGCTTAAACGCCGGAGGGGGCACTGGAAACACCATATATTTT
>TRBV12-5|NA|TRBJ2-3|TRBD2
CASGLGEREQDTQYF
TGTGCTAGTGGTTTGGGGGAGCGGGAGCAAGATACGCAGTATTTT
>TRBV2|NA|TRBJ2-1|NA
CASRQTNEQFF
TGTGCCAGCAGACAGACCAATGAGCAGTTCTTC
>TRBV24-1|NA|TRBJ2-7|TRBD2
CATSDRTSGSMFEQYF
TGTGCCACCAGTGATCGGACTAGCGGGAGTATGTTCGAGCAGTACTTC
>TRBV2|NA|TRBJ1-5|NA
CASSERNSYGQPQHF
TGTGCCAGCAGTGAGAGAAACAGCTACGGACAGCCCCAGCATTTT
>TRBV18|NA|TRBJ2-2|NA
CASSPLRAGDTGELFF
NA
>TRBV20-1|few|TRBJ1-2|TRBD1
CSSGDRDGYTF
TGCAGCTCAGGGGACAGGGACGGCTACACCTTC
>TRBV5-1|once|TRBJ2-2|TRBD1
CASSLRGLDTGELFF
TGCGCCAGCAGCCTCAGGGGGCTGGACACCGGGGAGCTGTTTTTT
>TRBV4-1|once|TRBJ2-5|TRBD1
CASSQVLFQTGEETQYF
TGCGCCAGCAGCCAAGTACTCTTCCAAACAGGGGAAGAGACCCAGTACTTC
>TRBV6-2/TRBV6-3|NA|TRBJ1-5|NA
CASSYQSNQPQHF
TGTGCCAGCAGTTACCAAAGCAATCAGCCCCAGCATTTT
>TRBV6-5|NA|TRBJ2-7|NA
CASSPRLTDTYEQYF
TGTGCCAGCAGTCCTCGGCTGACGGACACCTACGAGCAGTACTTC
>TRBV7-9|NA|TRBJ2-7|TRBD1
CASSLVQGTVQYF
TGTGCCAGCAGCTTAGTGCAGGGGACAGTGCAGTACTTC
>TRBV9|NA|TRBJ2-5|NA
CASSASDLGQETQYF
TGTGCCAGCAGCGCGTCGGACTTGGGGCAAGAGACCCAGTACTTC
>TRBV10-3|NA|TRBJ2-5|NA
CAISLGGAETQYF
TGTGCCATCAGTCTTGGGGGCGCAGAGACCCAGTACTTC
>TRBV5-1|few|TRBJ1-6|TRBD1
CASSAGTGGGSVSPLHF
TGCGCCAGCAGCGCCGGGACAGGGGGAGGTTCGGTTTCACCCCTCCACTTT
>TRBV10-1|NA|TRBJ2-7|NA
CASSEGASTSYEQYF
TGCGCCAGCAGTGAAGGGGCATCGACTTCCTACGAGCAGTACTTC
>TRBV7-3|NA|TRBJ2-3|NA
CASSLMGPDTQYF
TGTGCCAGCAGCTTAATGGGGCCAGATACGCAGTATTTT
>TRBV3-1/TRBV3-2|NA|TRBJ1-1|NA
CASSKRGGATEAFF
TGTGCCAGCAGCAAAAGAGGGGGGGCCACTGAAGCTTTCTTT
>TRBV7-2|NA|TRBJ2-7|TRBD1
CASSWSSGTGYEQYF
TGTGCCAGCAGCTGGTCCTCCGGGACAGGATACGAGCAGTACTTC
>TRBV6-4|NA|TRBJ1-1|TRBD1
CASSRQGRYTEAFF
TGTGCCAGCAGTCGACAGGGGCGATACACTGAAGCTTTCTTT
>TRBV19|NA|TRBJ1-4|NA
CASRAVITEKLFF
TGTGCCAGTAGGGCAGTGATCACCGAAAAACTGTTTTTT
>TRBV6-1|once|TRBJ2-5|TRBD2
CASSESSGRMETQYF
TGTGCCAGCAGTGAGAGTAGCGGGAGAATGGAGACCCAGTACTTC
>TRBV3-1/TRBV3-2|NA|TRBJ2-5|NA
CASIPRGKETQYF
TGTGCCAGCATCCCGAGAGGGAAAGAGACCCAGTACTTC
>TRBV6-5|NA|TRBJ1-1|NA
CASGYRNTEAFF
TGTGCCAGCGGTTATCGGAACACTGAAGCTTTCTTT
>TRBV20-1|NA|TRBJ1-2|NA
CSASPPWGGDTYGYTF
TGCAGTGCTAGTCCCCCGTGGGGAGGGGACACCTATGGCTACACCTTC
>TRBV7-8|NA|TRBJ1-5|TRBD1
CASSLTTGGRSNQPQHF
TGTGCCAGCAGCTTAACGACAGGGGGCAGAAGCAATCAGCCCCAGCATTTT
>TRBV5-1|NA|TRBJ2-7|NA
CASSLLQGTYEQYF
TGCGCCAGCAGCTTGCTACAGGGAACCTACGAGCAGTACTTC
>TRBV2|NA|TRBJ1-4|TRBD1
CASGPGTGGTNEKLFF
TGTGCCAGCGGTCCCGGGACAGGGGGGACTAATGAAAAACTGTTTTTT
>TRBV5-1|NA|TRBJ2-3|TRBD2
CASTRSGGPTDTQYF
TGCGCCAGCACCAGGAGCGGGGGACCTACAGATACGCAGTATTTT
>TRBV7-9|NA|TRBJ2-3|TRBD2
CASSLVAGGADTQYF
TGTGCCAGCAGCTTAGTAGCGGGAGGGGCAGATACGCAGTATTTT
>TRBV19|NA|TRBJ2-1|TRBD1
CASSPQGATYNEQFF
TGTGCCAGTAGTCCCCAGGGGGCAACCTACAATGAGCAGTTCTTC
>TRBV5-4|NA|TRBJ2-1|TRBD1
CASRDFATGGNNEQFF
TGTGCCAGCCGTGACTTTGCGACAGGGGGCAACAATGAGCAGTTCTTC
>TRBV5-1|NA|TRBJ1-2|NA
CASSPGTLNYGYTF
TGCGCCAGCAGCCCAGGGACACTTAACTATGGCTACACCTTC
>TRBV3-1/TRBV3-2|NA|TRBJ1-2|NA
CASSQLGAGKGYTF
TGTGCCAGCAGCCAATTAGGGGCTGGTAAAGGCTACACCTTC
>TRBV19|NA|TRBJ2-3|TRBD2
CATALAGITDTQYF
TGTGCCACCGCACTAGCGGGGATCACAGATACGCAGTATTTT